This T cell receptor (beta chain) appears in the sequencing data of a study of blood T cells in healthy people across ages. Findings of the study overall: The fall in TCR beta diversity per million T cells was roughly linear with age.

This clonotype was counted between two and nine times. The antigen is unknown. Sample-barcoded 5' priming and a J-beta primer mix drove a second PCR of roughly 7 to 11 cycles. In TCRdb, the 5' RACE reads were re-called with MiXCR into one record per CDR3 protein. Of around 1,700,000 distinct CDR3 sequences listed, 28% are singletons. V gave up 1 base and J gave up 1 base, with 8 bases separating them. This CDR3 is built from 15 residues. Per germline, CDR1 MNHNS and CDR2 SASEGT. The sequence was obtained from a woman younger than 45 in good health. J is TRBJ1-5 and V is TRBV6-1, with D hard to call. Sequencing used blood. The CDR3 sequence is CASSEGRISNQPQHF. The DNA of the CDR3 is TGTGCCAGCAGTGAAGGCCGGATCAGCAATCAGCCCCAGCATTTT.